This paragraph reports one T cell receptor beta chain. Deletions cut 0 bases from V and 2 bases from J, with 13 bases between. CDR1 and CDR2 from the germline V gene are LGHNA and YSLEER. CDR3 length: 17 residues. This specimen belongs to a study of blood T cell repertoires in COVID-19. Produced via immunoSEQ multiplex PCR; TCRdb's table is partial and in-frame only. This sample has roughly 230,000 clones, with roughly 90% found just once. The study drew participants aged about 18 to 89 years from under 30 US areas. Membership in each cohort depended on participant-reported clinical history. Input material: PBMCs or T cells enriched from blood (not recorded which). The receptor was isolated from a woman aged 25 to 39 with acute COVID-19. The rearrangement uses TRBV4-3 and TRBJ1-4; D is undetermined. The chain's CDR3 is CASSQEIRGTTNEKLFF. CDR3 coding DNA: TGCGCCAGCAGCCAAGAAATTCGGGGAACCACTAATGAAAAACTGTTTTTT.